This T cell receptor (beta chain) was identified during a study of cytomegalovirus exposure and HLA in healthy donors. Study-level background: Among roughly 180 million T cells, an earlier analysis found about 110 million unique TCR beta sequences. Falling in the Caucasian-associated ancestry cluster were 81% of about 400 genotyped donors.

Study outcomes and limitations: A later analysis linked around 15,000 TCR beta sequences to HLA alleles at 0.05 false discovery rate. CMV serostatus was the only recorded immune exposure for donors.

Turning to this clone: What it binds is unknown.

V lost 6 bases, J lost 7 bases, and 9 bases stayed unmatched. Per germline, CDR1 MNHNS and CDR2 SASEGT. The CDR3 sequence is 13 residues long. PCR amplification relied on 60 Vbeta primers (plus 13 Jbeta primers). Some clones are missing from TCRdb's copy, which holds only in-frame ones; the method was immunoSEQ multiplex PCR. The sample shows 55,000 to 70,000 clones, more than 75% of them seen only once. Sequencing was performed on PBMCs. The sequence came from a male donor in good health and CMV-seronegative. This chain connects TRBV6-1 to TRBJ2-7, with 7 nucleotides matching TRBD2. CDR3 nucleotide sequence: TGTGCCAGCAGCCCAGCCAGGGAGGGGGAGCAGTACTTC. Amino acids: CASSPAREGEQYF.